This TCR beta chain was profiled in a study of T cells in tuberculosis. For the study at large: Sequenced TCRs come from CD1B-GMM tetramer-binding T cells.

Germline CDR1 is LNHDA and CDR2 is SQIVND (reference sequence). Trimming removed 10 bases from V and 8 bases from J; junction bases left unmatched: 11. This CDR3 comprises 13 residues. Thawed, overnight-rested PBMC were stained with GMM-loaded CD1B tetramer, viability dye and anti-CD3, then sorted. CD1B tetramers were loaded with Rhodococcus equi-derived C32 glucose monomycolate. PBMC for tetramer sorting were first depleted of CD14-expressing monocytes. From each donor, some 100,000 tetramer-negative cells were sorted. TCR-alpha and TCR-beta chains were sequenced unpaired. TCRdb's copy holds only in-frame clones and misses some; the assay was immunoSEQ multiplex PCR. This table holds approximately 57,000 clones, over 75% found once.

V usage is TRBV19 and J usage is TRBJ1-1; 9 bases are shared with TRBD1. The sequence derives from an adult woman with latent tuberculosis. Sequencing was performed on CD1b-GMM tetramer-negative cells sorted from PBMCs. The CDR3 here is CATRPGQGREAFF. The DNA for the CDR3 is TGTGCCACCCGGCCGGGACAGGGCCGCGAAGCTTTCTTT. Together with reference TRBV19 and TRBJ1-1, the CDR3 gives the full variable domain: DGGITQSPKYLFRKEGQNVTLSCEQNLNHDAMYWYRQDPGQGLRLIYYSQIVNDFQKGDIAEGYSVSREKKESFPLTVTSAQKNPTAFYLCATRPGQGREAFFGQGTRLTVV.